Presented here are 18 T cell receptor beta chains from one specimen sequenced in a study of blood T cell repertoires in COVID-19. The data were produced by immunoSEQ multiplex PCR, yet TCRdb's version contains in-frame clones alone and is incomplete. The table shows about 63,000 clones, with 83% occurring only once. Material: peripheral blood. The receptors derive from a human donor in a cohort sampled during active COVID-19.

In this sample, this clone turned up once. The genes are TRBV19 and TRBJ2-5, with 12 bases that match TRBD2. Germline CDR1 and CDR2: LNHDA and SQIVND (reference sequence). The CDR3 spans 17 residues. V gave up 5 bases and J gave up 3 bases; unmatched junction bases: 10. The CDR3 sequence is CASSPRPRLAGEETQYF. In DNA form, the CDR3 reads TGTGCCAGTAGTCCCCGACCTAGACTAGCGGGGGAAGAGACCCAGTACTTC.

The chain uses TRBV12-3 or TRBV12-4 and TRBJ1-2, with D perhaps TRBD1 (5 bases). Trimming removed 6 bases at V and 5 bases at J, with 13 bases between. The CDR3 runs to 13 residues. CDR3: CASRRGRGYGYTF. CDR3 DNA sequence: TGTGCCAGCAGACGAGGTCGGGGGTATGGCTACACCTTC.

V usage is TRBV3-1 (or the pseudogene TRBV3-2) and J usage is TRBJ2-1; 8 nucleotides align to TRBD2. CDR1 is LGHDT, CDR2 YNNKEL, per germline (reference sequence). V was clipped by 0 bases and J by 1 base; unmatched bases: 8. The CDR3 loop spans 18 amino acids. The CDR3 DNA sequence: TGTGCCAGCAGCCAAGACTCCGCTAGCGGGCTTTCCTACAATGAGCAGTTCTTC. This gives the protein CASSQDSASGLSYNEQFF.

V gene TRBV19 combines with J gene TRBJ1-1; D not certain. V lost 1 base and J lost 3, with 3 bases in between. The CDR3 totals 12 residues. CDR1 is LNHDA and CDR2 is SQIVND in the germline V gene (reference sequence). The chain's CDR3 is CASSIADTEAFF. CDR3 sequence (DNA): TGTGCCAGTAGTATAGCGGACACTGAAGCTTTCTTT. Drawing the rest from reference TRBV19 and TRBJ1-1, the complete variable domain is DGGITQSPKYLFRKEGQNVTLSCEQNLNHDAMYWYRQDPGQGLRLIYYSQIVNDFQKGDIAEGYSVSREKKESFPLTVTSAQKNPTAFYLCASSIADTEAFFGQGTRLTVV.

This clone was counted only a few times. The chain joins TRBV7-9 to TRBJ2-7; perhaps TRBD1 as D (5 bases). The V end was cut by 5 bases, the J end by 1 base, with 9 bases between. Per germline, CDR1 SEHNR and CDR2 FQNEAQ (reference sequence). This CDR3 comprises 13 residues. The CDR3 coding sequence is TGTGCCAGCAGCGCCAGGGAATCCTACGAGCAGTACTTC. It specifies CASSARESYEQYF.

V usage is TRBV10-2 and J usage is TRBJ2-3, with D unresolved. The CDR3 sequence is 11 residues long. Germline V gives CDR1 WSHSY, CDR2 SAAADI. V shed 10 bases and J shed 3 bases, with 8 bases lying between them. The CDR3 spells CATFRTDTQYF. CDR3 DNA: TGCGCCACATTCAGAACAGATACGCAGTATTTT.

The chain joins TRBV6-5 to TRBJ1-1, with D possibly TRBD1 on 6 matching bases. Germline loops: CDR1 MNHEY, CDR2 SVGAGI. V was cut by 6 bases and J by 3 bases, with 17 bases left in between. The CDR3 length is 15 residues. CDR3 in DNA: TGTGCCAGCAGGTACACCGGGACATCGGACACTGAAGCTTTCTTT. The encoded protein is CASRYTGTSDTEAFF.

The chain couples TRBV4-1 to TRBJ1-5; unclear D gene. V gave up 2 bases and J gave up 4 bases, with 18 bases separating them. Germline assignment: CDR1 MGHRA and CDR2 YSYEKL. This CDR3 is built from 17 residues. The chain's CDR3 is CASSQMWAPEKNQPQHF. For the CDR3, the DNA is TGCGCCAGCAGCCAAATGTGGGCCCCCGAAAAAAATCAGCCCCAGCATTTT.

This clone was found a few times. The rearrangement links TRBV28 to TRBJ2-7; tentatively, D is TRBD2 (5 bases). Trimming removed 3 bases from V and 12 bases from J, with 21 bases in between. CDR3 length: 14 residues. In germline, CDR1 is MDHEN, CDR2 SYDVKM. CDR3 coding DNA: TGTGCCAGCAGTTTGGCGGGCCCTTCACGAAATGGGTACTTC. This codes for CASSLAGPSRNGYF.

The rearrangement links TRBV15 to TRBJ2-7; 7 positions agree with TRBD1. The CDR3 has 13 amino acids. V was pared by 5 bases and J by 3 bases, with 4 bases of the junction left unmatched. Germline CDR1 reads LNHNV; CDR2 reads YYDKDF (reference sequence). This chain's CDR3 is CATSPRQGYEQYF. DNA for the CDR3: TGTGCCACCAGCCCCCGACAGGGCTACGAGCAGTACTTC.

The genes are TRBV11-2 and TRBJ2-2; 8 bases agree with TRBD2. Germline lookup yields CDR1 SGHAT and CDR2 FQNNGV. The CDR3 length is 15 residues. J lost 3 bases, V lost 10 bases, and 10 bases had no gene match. The CDR3 coding sequence is TGTGCCATTACCACCGGCGGGGGGTACACCGGGGAGCTGTTTTTT. It encodes CAITTGGGYTGELFF.

The CDR3 DNA reads TGTGCCAGCAGTGAGGACAGGGCCTACGAGCAGTACTTC. This encodes CASSEDRAYEQYF. The V and J genes are TRBV2 and TRBJ2-7, with 8 nucleotides matching TRBD1. The CDR3 contains 13 residues. V trimming: 3 bases; J trimming: 2 bases; junction bases outside the gene matches: 0. CDR1 is SNHLY, CDR2 FYNNEI, per germline. The full variable domain, with the rest looked up from reference TRBV2 and TRBJ2-7, is EPEVTQTPSHQVTQMGQEVILRCVPISNHLYFYWYRQILGQKVEFLVSFYNNEISEKSEIFDDQFSVERPDGSNFTLKIRSTKLEDSAMYFCASSEDRAYEQYFGPGTRLTVT.

The V gene is TRBV6-6, the J gene TRBJ2-5, with 11 bases aligning to TRBD1. The germline CDR1 and CDR2 sequences are MNHNY and SVGAGI (reference sequence). V lost 7 bases, J lost 2 bases, and 6 bases stayed unmatched. CDR3 length: 15 residues. CDR3 sequence: CASTGQGAGQETQYF. The CDR3 DNA reads TGTGCCAGCACCGGACAGGGGGCTGGTCAAGAGACCCAGTACTTC.

The chain carries TRBV6-5 and TRBJ1-5, with unresolved D. V was cut by 7 bases and J by 7 bases, with 14 bases left in between. Germline V gene data show CDR1 as MNHEY and CDR2 as SVGAGI. This CDR3 region has 13 residues. This chain's CDR3 is CASNALLVQPQHF. CDR3 coding DNA: TGTGCCAGCAATGCCTTATTAGTACAGCCCCAGCATTTT.

The chain has TRBV5-1 and TRBJ2-7; 7 bases line up with TRBD2. The CDR3 is 14 residues long. Looked up from germline, CDR1 is SGHRS and CDR2 is YFSETQ. V dropped 5 bases and J dropped 7; count of bases not matched to a gene: 12. The CDR3 spells CASRPHGGSEEQYF. DNA for the CDR3: TGCGCCAGCAGACCACACGGGGGGTCGGAGGAGCAGTACTTC.

The J gene is TRBJ1-3, the V gene TRBV2; maybe TRBD1 (6 bases). Germline assignment: CDR1 SNHLY and CDR2 FYNNEI. V lost 5 bases and J 4 bases, leaving 24 bases between the germline ends. The CDR3 totals 18 residues. The CDR3 nucleotides are TGTGCCAGCAGTAACCCCTCGGGCAGGGGAAGAAGAGGAAACACCATATATTTT. Translating gives CASSNPSGRGRRGNTIYF.

The J gene is TRBJ2-3, the V gene TRBV7-6; the match to TRBD2 covers 12 bases. There are 14 residues in the CDR3. From germline, CDR1 is SGHVS and CDR2 FNYEAQ. The ends lost 4 bases at V and 7 bases at J; junction bases unmatched: 3. The CDR3 nucleotides read TGTGCCAGCAGCTCACTAGCGGGGGGACATACGCAGTATTTT. Residues: CASSSLAGGHTQYF.

This chain connects TRBV18 to TRBJ2-7; weak D call: TRBD1 (5 bases). The CDR3 has 14 residues. Per germline, CDR1 KGHSH and CDR2 LQKENI. Trimming took off 2 bases at V and 5 bases at J, with 13 bases between the two ends. The CDR3 is CASSPVPQGNEQYF. As DNA, the CDR3 is TGTGCCAGCTCACCAGTCCCCCAGGGTAACGAGCAGTACTTC.